This entry lists 13 T cell receptor beta chains sequenced from one sample in a study of blood T cell repertoires in COVID-19. TCRdb's copy holds only in-frame clones and misses some; the assay was immunoSEQ multiplex PCR. This table holds around 100,000 clones, about 80% found once. Material for sequencing was peripheral blood. The receptors here all came from a man aged 65 to 79 with active or convalescent COVID-19.

The rearrangement uses TRBV7-3 and TRBJ2-7; a possible D gene is TRBD1 (5 bases). Trimming took off 2 bases at V and 3 bases at J, with 11 bases between the two ends. In germline, CDR1 is SGHTA, CDR2 FQGTGA. The CDR3 is made up of 14 amino acids. The CDR3 DNA follows: TGTGCCAGCAGCTTATTGGCAGGGAACTACGAGCAGTACTTC. This codes for CASSLLAGNYEQYF.

This rearrangement joins TRBV2 to TRBJ2-3; TRBD2 matches at 7 bases. This CDR3 region has 17 residues. CDR1 and CDR2 (germline): SNHLY, FYNNEI. Losses at the gene ends were 6 bases for V and 0 bases for J; bases not matched to a gene: 12. This CDR3 reads CASRPSLASGSTDTQYF. The DNA for the CDR3 is TGTGCCAGCAGGCCCTCCCTGGCTAGCGGTAGCACAGATACGCAGTATTTT.

The chain combines TRBV7-8 with TRBJ1-2; 8 nucleotides align to TRBD1. CDR3 length equals 16 residues. With 5 bases clipped from V and 4 bases from J, the junction kept 12 bases outside the gene matches. The germline V gene encodes CDR1 SGHVS and CDR2 FQNEAQ. The CDR3 spells CASSPGGTGRLYGYTF. For the CDR3, the DNA is TGTGCCAGCAGCCCAGGGGGGACAGGCCGCCTCTATGGCTACACCTTC.

The CDR3 DNA sequence: TGCGCCAGCAGCACCCTAACAGGGGTTAGCACGACACAGTTCTTC. Its protein product is CASSTLTGVSTTQFF. This sequence joins TRBV5-1 and TRBJ2-1, with 7 bases identical to TRBD1. V was clipped by 4 bases and J by 13 bases; unmatched bases: 17. Germline assignment: CDR1 SGHRS and CDR2 YFSETQ. The CDR3 consists of 15 residues.

The chain links TRBV7-2 to TRBJ2-5, with D perhaps TRBD1 (5 bases). V lost 3 bases to trimming and J lost 5 bases, with 10 bases between them. The CDR3 is 13 amino acids. Germline CDR1 is SGHTA and CDR2 is FQGNSA. This CDR3 reads CASSLDMAETQYF. CDR3 nucleotides: TGTGCCAGCAGCTTGGACATGGCGGAGACCCAGTACTTC.

The chain has TRBV19 and TRBJ1-5; 7 bases match TRBD1. The CDR3 covers 16 residues. V lost 3 bases, J lost 2 bases, and 7 bases stayed unmatched. Germline assignment: CDR1 LNHDA and CDR2 SQIVND (reference sequence). The CDR3: CASSIRTGTGNQPQHF. CDR3 sequence (DNA): TGTGCCAGTAGTATTCGCACCGGGACAGGCAATCAGCCCCAGCATTTT. Full variable domain (missing parts from reference TRBV19 and TRBJ1-5): DGGITQSPKYLFRKEGQNVTLSCEQNLNHDAMYWYRQDPGQGLRLIYYSQIVNDFQKGDIAEGYSVSREKKESFPLTVTSAQKNPTAFYLCASSIRTGTGNQPQHFGDGTRLSIL.

The chain carries TRBV6-2 or TRBV6-3 and TRBJ1-1; 7 nucleotides line up with TRBD1. The CDR3 sequence is 15 residues long. In germline, CDR1 is MNHEY, CDR2 SVGEGT. The V and J ends lost 5 bases and 4 bases, in that order; junction bases with no gene match: 10. Here the CDR3 DNA reads TGTGCCAGCAGTACGGGACAGCTTGGGGTCACTGAAGCTTTCTTT. It yields the protein CASSTGQLGVTEAFF.

Only one count was recorded for this clone. This chain uses TRBV19 with TRBJ2-3; 7 bases map to TRBD2. The junction had 1 base not matched to a gene; V was cut back by 0 bases and J by 1 base. CDR3 length equals 15 residues. Germline CDR1 is LNHDA and CDR2 is SQIVND (reference sequence). CDR3 bases: TGTGCCAGTAGTATAGACGGGGGGTGCACAGATACGCAGTATTTT. Translated, it gives CASSIDGGCTDTQYF.

This clone has only one observation. The chain has TRBV28 and TRBJ1-1; no reliable D call. Germline V gives CDR1 MDHEN, CDR2 SYDVKM. V was shortened by 8 bases and J by 0 bases, with 7 bases between the two germline ends. There are 12 residues in the CDR3. Here the CDR3 reads CASREMNTEAFF. CDR3 in DNA: TGTGCCAGCCGGGAGATGAACACTGAAGCTTTCTTT.

The chain uses TRBV4-3 and TRBJ2-7, with D possibly being TRBD1 (5 bases). The CDR3 sequence is 15 residues long. Germline CDR1 reads LGHNA; CDR2 reads YSLEER. V shed 0 bases and J shed 6 bases, with 15 bases lying between them. In nucleotides, the CDR3 is TGCGCCAGCAGCCAAGATAGTCAGGGCCCCTCCGAGCAGTACTTC. It translates to CASSQDSQGPSEQYF.

In this sample, this clone turned up a few times. V is TRBV4-1 and J is TRBJ2-2; D gene unclear. Germline V gives CDR1 MGHRA, CDR2 YSYEKL. V lost 4 bases to trimming and J lost 5 bases, with 8 bases between them. This CDR3 contains 13 residues. The CDR3 is CASSPTPTGELFF. The CDR3 bases are TGCGCCAGCAGCCCTACGCCGACCGGGGAGCTGTTTTTT.

The chain couples TRBV29-1 to TRBJ1-1, with D perhaps TRBD1 (5 bases). Trimming shortened V by 6 bases and J by 0 bases, and 11 bases separated the two germline ends. The germline CDR1 and CDR2 sequences are SQVTM and ANQGSEA. There are 13 residues in the CDR3. The CDR3 loop reads CSVSDRMNTEAFF. DNA for the CDR3: TGCAGCGTGTCAGACAGAATGAACACTGAAGCTTTCTTT.

This clone was found once. The V call is TRBV30, the J call TRBJ1-4, with TRBD1 matching 11 bases. Looked up from germline, CDR1 is GTSNPN and CDR2 is SVGIG (reference sequence). The CDR3 totals 14 residues. Germline trimming cut 4 bases from V and 7 bases from J; bases unmatched to any gene: 5. Here the CDR3 reads CAWKPDRGPEKLFF. The DNA for the CDR3 is TGTGCCTGGAAGCCGGACAGGGGGCCTGAAAAACTGTTTTTT.